This T cell receptor (beta chain) was observed in a study of shared clonotypes between healthy human individuals (dated by TCRdb to 2019 to 2021). Notes on the research overall: Three men and two women, aged 18 to 49 years, made up the cohort. To increase sequencing depth and limit assay-specific biases, TCR repertoire library preparation and sequencing were carried out by different laboratories using diverse techniques. Between about 0.9 and 9 billion PBMCs per donor were obtained by leukapheresis. For each donor, three plates each were used for CD4 naive and CD4 memory, two plates were used for CD8 naive, and one plate was used for CD8 memory. The study deeply sequenced blood TCR repertoires of about 5 healthy adults to estimate repertoire size and the extent of clonotype sharing between individuals. Findings and caveats that apply to the study as a whole: When a few donors were compared, the shared fraction of clonotypes was roughly 5% for naive CD4, around 4% for naive CD8, more than 2% for memory CD4, and around 0.4% for memory CD8. Sampling was restricted to blood, and TCR repertoires in tissues likely differ from the TCR repertoires found in blood. Pairwise subsampling indicated that sequencing depth was expected to affect the degree of clonotype sharing among donors. Even with the large sequencing depth, rarefaction of the sorted-subset datasets indicated that sequencing was incomplete. Naive subsets generally had larger estimated clonotype richness than memory subsets. Because the study included only a small number of donors, the genetic and exposure-history diversity represented was limited. Compared with non-shared clonotypes, clonotypes shared by all four sorted-subset donors had higher generation probabilities.

Spanning cysteine to phenylalanine, the CDR3 consists of 17 amino acids. Only CDR3 DNA is held: 51 bases, read in frame from base 1. According to the germline V gene, CDR1 reads MGHRA and CDR2 reads YSYEKL. V trim: 4 bases; J trim: 3 bases; unmatched bases: 13. A remark on this clone: This receptor's antigen is unknown. No base quality information exists; no much larger clone differs at one position.

TCR CDR3 regions were amplified from genomic DNA by multiplex PCR using the deep immunoSEQ assay. Extracted genomic DNA from each cell subset was spread evenly across all wells of several immunoSEQ 96-well plates, with each plate serving as a replicate. For sorted subsets, each replicate PCR was loaded with approximately 0.2 ug genomic DNA, equivalent to about 30,000 T cell genomes. Purified libraries were quantified with a Qubit 3.0 fluorometer, sized on a Bioanalyzer 2100, and re-quantified with the KAPA Library Quantification kit. Every immunoSEQ 96-well plate was sequenced on a separate single-read 150-cycle Illumina NextSeq 550 flow cell. Per the original workflow: Because the immunoSEQ output included only junctional sequences and no quality scores, the filtering could not be the same as the filtering used for full-length reads. To assign V/J genes and CDR3, sequences were annotated using PyIR, a Python wrapper for IgBLAST v1.9, with IMGT germline references. Reads were removed for weak V/J assignments (E-value above 1e-6), missing CDR3, stop codons, out-of-frame junctions, or ambiguous translated residues. V3J clonotypes were defined by identical inferred V gene, J gene, and CDR3 amino acid sequence. To compute the percentage overlap between repertoires, the number of shared unique clonotypes was divided by the size of the smaller repertoire. RTK rarefaction, the Chao1 estimator, and Recon v2.1 estimates of unobserved clonotypes were used to assess repertoire richness. For all TCRbeta clonotypes obtained by the gDNA method from a handful of donors, generation probabilities were computed with OLGA. TCRdb holds this immuneACCESS table with in-frame rearrangements only. Some clones are missing; in checked studies, unresolved V genes explain under half, and the rest has no known cause. V, J and clone size reflect that table, while D and trimming were determined from the DNA. The table for this sample lists under 2.5 million clones; around 93% of them were counted only once. The top ten clones comprise approximately 0.41% of the sample.

Donors were healthy HIV-negative adults with no recently reported acute infections or vaccinations. All donors were Caucasian adults living in Nashville, Tennessee, USA. CD4+ T cells were enriched by magnetic negative selection; naive cells were then positively selected on CD45RA, and the negative fraction formed the memory subset. After blood collection by leukapheresis, PBMCs were isolated using Ficoll-Histopaque density gradient centrifugation and then cryopreserved in the vapor phase of liquid nitrogen. Analytical flow cytometry was used to check the purity and quantity of every magnetically sorted T cell population. Genomic DNA was isolated from every sorted fraction and measured by UV absorbance on a Nanodrop 2000c.

Recombination joined TRBV4-1 with TRBJ2-3, and 7 bases in between align with TRBD2. Sample: naive CD4+ T cells from PBMCs. This sample's cell subset or site label indicates: CD45RA+ positively selected. This clonotype was sampled from a man between 18 and 29 years old in good health. Some clones in this sample may be carry-over from other donors' samples. The CDR3 region reads CASSLTAVRERTDTQYF. The DNA reads as follows: TGCGCCAGCAGCCTGACCGCCGTGCGGGAGCGGACAGATACGCAGTATTTT.